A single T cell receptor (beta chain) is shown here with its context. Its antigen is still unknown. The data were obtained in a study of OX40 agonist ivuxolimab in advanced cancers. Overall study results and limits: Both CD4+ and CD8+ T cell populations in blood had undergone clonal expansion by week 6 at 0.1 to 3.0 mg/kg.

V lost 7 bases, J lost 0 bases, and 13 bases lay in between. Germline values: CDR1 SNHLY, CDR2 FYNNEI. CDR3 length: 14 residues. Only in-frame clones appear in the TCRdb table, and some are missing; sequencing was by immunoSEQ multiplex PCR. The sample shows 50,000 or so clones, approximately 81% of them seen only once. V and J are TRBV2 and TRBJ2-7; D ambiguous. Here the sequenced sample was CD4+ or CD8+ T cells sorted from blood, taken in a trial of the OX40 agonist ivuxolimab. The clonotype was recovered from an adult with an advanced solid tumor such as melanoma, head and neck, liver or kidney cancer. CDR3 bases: TGTGCCAGCACCCTAGGCGACTCCTCCTACGAGCAGTACTTC. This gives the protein CASTLGDSSYEQYF.